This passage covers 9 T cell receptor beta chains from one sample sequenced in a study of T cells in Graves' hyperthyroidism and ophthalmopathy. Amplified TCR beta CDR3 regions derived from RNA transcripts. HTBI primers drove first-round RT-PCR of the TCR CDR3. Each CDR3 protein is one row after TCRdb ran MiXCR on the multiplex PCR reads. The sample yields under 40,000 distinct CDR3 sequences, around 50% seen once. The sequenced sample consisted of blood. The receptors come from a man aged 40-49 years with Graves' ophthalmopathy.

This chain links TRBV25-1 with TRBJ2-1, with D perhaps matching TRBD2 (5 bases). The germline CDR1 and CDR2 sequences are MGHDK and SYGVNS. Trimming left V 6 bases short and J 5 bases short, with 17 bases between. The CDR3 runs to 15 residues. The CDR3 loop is CASSMIRGDNNEQFF. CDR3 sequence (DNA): TGTGCCAGCAGCATGATACGGGGAGACAACAATGAGCAGTTCTTC.

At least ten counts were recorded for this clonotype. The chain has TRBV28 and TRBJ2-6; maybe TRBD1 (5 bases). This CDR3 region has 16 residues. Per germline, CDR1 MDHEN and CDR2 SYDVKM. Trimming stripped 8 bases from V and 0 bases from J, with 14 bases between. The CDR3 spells CASARVPGSGANVLTF. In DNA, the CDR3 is TGTGCCAGCGCCAGGGTCCCGGGCTCTGGGGCCAACGTCCTGACTTTC.

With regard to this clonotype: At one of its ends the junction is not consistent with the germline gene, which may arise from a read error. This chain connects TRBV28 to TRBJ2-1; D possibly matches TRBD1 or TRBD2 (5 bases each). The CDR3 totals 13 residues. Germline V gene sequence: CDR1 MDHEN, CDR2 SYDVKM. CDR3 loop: CASSLGRGNQQFF. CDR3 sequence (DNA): TGTGCCAGCAGTTTAGGACGGGGCAATCAGCAGTTCTTC.

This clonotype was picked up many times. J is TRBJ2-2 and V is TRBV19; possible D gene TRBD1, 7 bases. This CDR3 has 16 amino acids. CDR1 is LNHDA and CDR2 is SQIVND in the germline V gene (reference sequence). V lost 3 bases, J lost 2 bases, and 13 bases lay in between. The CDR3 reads CASSIHQGGNTGELFF. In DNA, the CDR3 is TGTGCCAGTAGTATTCACCAGGGGGGTAACACCGGGGAGCTGTTTTTT.

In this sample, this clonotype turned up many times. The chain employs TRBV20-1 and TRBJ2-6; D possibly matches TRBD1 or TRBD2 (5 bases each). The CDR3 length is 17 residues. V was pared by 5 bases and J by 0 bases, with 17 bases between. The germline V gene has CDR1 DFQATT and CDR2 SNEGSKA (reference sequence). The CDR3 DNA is TGCAGTGCTCCTCGTTTGGTTGGGGGCTCTGGGGCCAACGTCCTGACTTTC. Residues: CSAPRLVGGSGANVLTF.

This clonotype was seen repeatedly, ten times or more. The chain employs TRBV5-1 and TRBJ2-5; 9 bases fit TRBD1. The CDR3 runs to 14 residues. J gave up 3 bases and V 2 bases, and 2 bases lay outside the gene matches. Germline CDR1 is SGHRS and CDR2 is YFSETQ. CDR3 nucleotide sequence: TGCGCCAGCAGCTTAAGACAGGGGGAAGAGACCCAGTACTTC. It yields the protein CASSLRQGEETQYF.

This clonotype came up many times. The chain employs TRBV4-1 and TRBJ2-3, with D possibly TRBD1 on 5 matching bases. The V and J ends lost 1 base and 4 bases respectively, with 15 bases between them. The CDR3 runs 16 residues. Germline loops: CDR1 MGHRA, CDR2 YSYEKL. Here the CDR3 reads CASSQVMPGIPDTQYF. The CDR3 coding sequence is TGCGCCAGCAGCCAAGTGATGCCAGGGATCCCAGATACGCAGTATTTT.

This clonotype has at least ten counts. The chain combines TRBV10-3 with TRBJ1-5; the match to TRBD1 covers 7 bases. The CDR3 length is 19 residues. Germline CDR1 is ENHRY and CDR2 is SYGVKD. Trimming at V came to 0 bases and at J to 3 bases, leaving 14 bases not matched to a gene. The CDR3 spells CAISESFRSGQDDNQPQHF. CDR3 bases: TGTGCCATCAGTGAGTCGTTTCGTTCTGGACAGGACGACAATCAGCCCCAGCATTTT.

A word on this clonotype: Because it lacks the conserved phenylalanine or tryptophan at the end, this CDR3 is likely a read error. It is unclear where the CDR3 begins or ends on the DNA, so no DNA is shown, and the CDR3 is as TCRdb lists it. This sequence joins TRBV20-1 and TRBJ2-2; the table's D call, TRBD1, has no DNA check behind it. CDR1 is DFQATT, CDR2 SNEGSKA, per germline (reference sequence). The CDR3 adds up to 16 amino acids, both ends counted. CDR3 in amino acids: CSARDLGGANTGELLT.